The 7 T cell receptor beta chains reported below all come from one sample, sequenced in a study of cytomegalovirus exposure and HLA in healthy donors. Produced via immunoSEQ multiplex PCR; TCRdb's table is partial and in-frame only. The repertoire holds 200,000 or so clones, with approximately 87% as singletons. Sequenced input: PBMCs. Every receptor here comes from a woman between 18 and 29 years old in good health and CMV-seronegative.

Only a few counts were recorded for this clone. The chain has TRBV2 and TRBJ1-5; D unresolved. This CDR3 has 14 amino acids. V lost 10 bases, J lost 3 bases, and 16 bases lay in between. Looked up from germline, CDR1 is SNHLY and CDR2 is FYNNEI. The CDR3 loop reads CAISKGSLNQPQHF. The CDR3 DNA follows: TGTGCCATCTCGAAGGGCAGCCTCAATCAGCCCCAGCATTTT. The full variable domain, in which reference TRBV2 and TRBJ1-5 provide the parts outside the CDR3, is EPEVTQTPSHQVTQMGQEVILRCVPISNHLYFYWYRQILGQKVEFLVSFYNNEISEKSEIFDDQFSVERPDGSNFTLKIRSTKLEDSAMYFCAISKGSLNQPQHFGDGTRLSIL.

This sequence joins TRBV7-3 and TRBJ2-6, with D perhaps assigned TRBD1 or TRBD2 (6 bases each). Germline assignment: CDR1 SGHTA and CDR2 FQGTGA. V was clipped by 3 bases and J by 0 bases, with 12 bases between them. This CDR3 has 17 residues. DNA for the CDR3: TGTGCCAGCAGCTTGGGGGGCACCAGCTCTGGGGCCAACGTCCTGACTTTC. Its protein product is CASSLGGTSSGANVLTF.

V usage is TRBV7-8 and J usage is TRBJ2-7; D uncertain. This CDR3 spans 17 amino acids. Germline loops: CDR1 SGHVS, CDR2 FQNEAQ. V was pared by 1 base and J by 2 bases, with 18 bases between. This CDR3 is CASSLDGTSVSAYEQYF. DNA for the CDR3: TGTGCCAGCAGCTTAGATGGCACGTCGGTTTCTGCCTACGAGCAGTACTTC.

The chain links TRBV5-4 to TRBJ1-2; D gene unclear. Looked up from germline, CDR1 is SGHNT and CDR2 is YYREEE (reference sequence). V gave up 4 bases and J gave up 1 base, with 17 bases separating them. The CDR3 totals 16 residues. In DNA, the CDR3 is TGTGCCAGCAGCCCGGCCGACTCGCTAATTAACTATGGCTACACCTTC. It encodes CASSPADSLINYGYTF.

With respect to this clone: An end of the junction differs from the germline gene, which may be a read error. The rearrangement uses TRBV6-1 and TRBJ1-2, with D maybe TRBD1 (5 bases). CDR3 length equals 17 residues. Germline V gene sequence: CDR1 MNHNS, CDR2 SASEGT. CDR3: CASSQAQGWAPNYGYTF. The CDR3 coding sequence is TGTGCCAGCAGTCAAGCGCAGGGCTGGGCTCCTAACTATGGCTACACCTTC.

CDR3 region: CAISVGTGVSSPLHF. The CDR3 region has the DNA TGTGCCATCAGTGTAGGGACAGGGGTATCCTCACCCCTCCACTTT. This sequence joins TRBV10-3 and TRBJ1-6; TRBD1 matches 10 bases. Germline V gene data show CDR1 as ENHRY and CDR2 as SYGVKD. Unmatched junction bases numbered 7, after V lost 4 bases and J lost 10 bases. The CDR3 spans 15 residues.

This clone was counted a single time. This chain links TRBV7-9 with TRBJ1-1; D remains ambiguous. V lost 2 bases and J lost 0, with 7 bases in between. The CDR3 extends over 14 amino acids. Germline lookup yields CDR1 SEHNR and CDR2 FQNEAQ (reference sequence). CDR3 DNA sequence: TGTGCCAGCAGCTTAACGGAGCTGAACACTGAAGCTTTCTTT. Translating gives CASSLTELNTEAFF.